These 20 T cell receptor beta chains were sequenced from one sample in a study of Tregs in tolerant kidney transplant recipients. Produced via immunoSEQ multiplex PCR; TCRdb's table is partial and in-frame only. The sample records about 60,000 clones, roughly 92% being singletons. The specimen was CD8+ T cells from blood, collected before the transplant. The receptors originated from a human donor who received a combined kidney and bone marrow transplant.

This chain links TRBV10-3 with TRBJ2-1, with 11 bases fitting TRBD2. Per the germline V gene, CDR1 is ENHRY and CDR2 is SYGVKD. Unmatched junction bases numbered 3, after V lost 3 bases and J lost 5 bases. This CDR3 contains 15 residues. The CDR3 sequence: CAISDGTSGNNEQFF. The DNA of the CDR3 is TGTGCCATCAGTGACGGGACTAGCGGAAACAATGAGCAGTTCTTC.

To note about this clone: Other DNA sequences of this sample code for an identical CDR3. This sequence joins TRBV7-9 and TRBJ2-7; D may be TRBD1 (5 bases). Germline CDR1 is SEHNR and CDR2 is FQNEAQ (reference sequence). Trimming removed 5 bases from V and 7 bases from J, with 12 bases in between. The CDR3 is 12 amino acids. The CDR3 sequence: CASSPLGHEQYF. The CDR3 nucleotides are TGTGCCAGCAGCCCGCTGGGGCATGAGCAGTACTTC.

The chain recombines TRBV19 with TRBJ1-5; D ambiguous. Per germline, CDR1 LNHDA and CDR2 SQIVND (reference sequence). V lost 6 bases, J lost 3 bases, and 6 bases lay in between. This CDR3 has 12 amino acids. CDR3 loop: CASRQNNQPQHF. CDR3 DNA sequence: TGTGCCAGTAGACAGAACAATCAGCCCCAGCATTTT.

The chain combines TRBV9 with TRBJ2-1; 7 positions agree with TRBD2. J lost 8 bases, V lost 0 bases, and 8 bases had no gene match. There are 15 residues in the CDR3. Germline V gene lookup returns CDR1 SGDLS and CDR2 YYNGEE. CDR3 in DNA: TGTGCCAGCAGCGTAGCTATTGGGAGGGGCGATGAGCAGTTCTTC. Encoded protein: CASSVAIGRGDEQFF. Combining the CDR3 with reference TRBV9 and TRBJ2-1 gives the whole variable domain DSGVTQTPKHLITATGQRVTLRCSPRSGDLSVYWYQQSLDQGLQFLIQYYNGEERAKGNILERFSAQQFPDLHSELNLSSLELGDSALYFCASSVAIGRGDEQFFGPGTRLTVL.

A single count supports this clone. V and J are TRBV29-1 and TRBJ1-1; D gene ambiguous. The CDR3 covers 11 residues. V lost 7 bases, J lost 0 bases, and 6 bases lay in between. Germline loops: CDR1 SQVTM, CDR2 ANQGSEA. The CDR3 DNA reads TGCAGCGCCCCTATGAACACTGAAGCTTTCTTT. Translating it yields CSAPMNTEAFF.

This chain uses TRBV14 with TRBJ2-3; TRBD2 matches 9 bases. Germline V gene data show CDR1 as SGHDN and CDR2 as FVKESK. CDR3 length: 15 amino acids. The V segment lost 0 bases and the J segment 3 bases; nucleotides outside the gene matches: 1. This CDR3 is CASSQEGLATDTQYF. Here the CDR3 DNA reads TGTGCCAGCAGCCAAGAGGGACTAGCAACAGATACGCAGTATTTT.

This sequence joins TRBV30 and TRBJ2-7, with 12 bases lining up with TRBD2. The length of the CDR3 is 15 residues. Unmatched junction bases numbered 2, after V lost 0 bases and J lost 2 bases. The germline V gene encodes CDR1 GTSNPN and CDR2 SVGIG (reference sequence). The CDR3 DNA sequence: TGTGCCTGGAGTGTTGGACTAGCGGGGACCTACGAGCAGTACTTC. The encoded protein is CAWSVGLAGTYEQYF.

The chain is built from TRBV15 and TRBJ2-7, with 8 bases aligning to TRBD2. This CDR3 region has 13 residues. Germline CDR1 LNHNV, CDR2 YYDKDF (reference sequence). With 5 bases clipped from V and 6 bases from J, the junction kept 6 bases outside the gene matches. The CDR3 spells CATSSRSGTEQYF. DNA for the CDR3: TGTGCCACCAGCTCTCGTAGCGGGACCGAGCAGTACTTC.

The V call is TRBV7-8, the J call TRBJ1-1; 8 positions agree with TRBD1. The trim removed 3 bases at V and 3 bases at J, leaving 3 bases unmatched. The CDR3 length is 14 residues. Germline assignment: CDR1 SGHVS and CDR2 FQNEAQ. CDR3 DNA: TGTGCCAGCAGCTTGTTACAGGGGGACACTGAAGCTTTCTTT. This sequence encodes CASSLLQGDTEAFF.

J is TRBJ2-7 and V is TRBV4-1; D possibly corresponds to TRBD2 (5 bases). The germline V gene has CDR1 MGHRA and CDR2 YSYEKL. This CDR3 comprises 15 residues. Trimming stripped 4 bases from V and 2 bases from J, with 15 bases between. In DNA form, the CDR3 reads TGCGCCAGCAGCCTCAGGACGGGGATCCCCTACGAGCAGTACTTC. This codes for CASSLRTGIPYEQYF.

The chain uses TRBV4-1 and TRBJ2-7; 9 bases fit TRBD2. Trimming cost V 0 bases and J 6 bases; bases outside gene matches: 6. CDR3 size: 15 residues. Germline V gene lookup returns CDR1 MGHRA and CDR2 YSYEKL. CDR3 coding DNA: TGCGCCAGCAGCCAAGAAGGGCGGGGGGGCGTCGAGCAGTACTTC. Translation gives CASSQEGRGGVEQYF.

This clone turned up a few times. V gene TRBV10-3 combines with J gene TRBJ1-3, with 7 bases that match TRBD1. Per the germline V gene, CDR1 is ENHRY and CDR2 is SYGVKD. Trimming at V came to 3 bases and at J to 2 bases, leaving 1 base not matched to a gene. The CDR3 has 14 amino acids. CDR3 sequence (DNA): TGTGCCATCAGTGAAGGGACAGCTGGAAACACCATATATTTT. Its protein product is CAISEGTAGNTIYF.

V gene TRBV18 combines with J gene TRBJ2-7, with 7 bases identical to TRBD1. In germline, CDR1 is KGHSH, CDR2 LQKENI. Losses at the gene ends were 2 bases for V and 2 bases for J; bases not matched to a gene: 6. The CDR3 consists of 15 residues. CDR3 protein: CASSPSDRVTYEQYF. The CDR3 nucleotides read TGTGCCAGCTCACCATCTGACAGGGTTACCTACGAGCAGTACTTC.

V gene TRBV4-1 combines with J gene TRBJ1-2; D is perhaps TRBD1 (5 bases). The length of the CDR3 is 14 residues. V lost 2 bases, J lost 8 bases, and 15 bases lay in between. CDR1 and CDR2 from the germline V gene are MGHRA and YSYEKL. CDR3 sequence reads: CASSQTGHRFGYTF. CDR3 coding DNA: TGCGCCAGCAGCCAAACCGGACACCGCTTCGGCTACACCTTC.

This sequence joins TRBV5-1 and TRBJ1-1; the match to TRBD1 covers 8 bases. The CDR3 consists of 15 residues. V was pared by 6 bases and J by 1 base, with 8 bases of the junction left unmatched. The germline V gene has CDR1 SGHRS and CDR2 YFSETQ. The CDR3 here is CASTLQGAPNTEAFF. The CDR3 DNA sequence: TGCGCCAGCACTCTCCAGGGGGCCCCGAACACTGAAGCTTTCTTT.

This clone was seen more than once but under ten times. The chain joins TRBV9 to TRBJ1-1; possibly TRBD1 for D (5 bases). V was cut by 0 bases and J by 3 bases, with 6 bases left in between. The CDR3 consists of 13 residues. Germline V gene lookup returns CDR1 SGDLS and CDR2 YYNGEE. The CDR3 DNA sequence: TGTGCCAGCAGCGTAGGGGGCGACACTGAAGCTTTCTTT. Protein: CASSVGGDTEAFF.

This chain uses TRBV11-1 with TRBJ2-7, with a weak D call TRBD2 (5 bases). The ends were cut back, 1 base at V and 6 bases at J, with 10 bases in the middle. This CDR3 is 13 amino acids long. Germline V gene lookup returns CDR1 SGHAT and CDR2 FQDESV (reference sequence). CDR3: CASSLGSAGEQYF. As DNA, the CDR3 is TGTGCCAGCAGCTTAGGGTCGGCGGGCGAGCAGTACTTC.

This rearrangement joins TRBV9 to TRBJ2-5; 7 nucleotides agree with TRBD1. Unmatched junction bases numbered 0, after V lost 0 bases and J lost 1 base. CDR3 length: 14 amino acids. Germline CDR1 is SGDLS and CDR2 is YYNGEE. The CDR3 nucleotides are TGTGCCAGCAGCGTAGGGGACAGCCAAGAGACCCAGTACTTC. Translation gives CASSVGDSQETQYF.

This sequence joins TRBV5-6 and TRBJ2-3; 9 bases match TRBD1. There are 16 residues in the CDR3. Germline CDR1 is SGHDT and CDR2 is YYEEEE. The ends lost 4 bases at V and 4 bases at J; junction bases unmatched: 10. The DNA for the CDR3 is TGTGCCAGCAGCGGCAAACAGGGGGCGATCTCAGATACGCAGTATTTT. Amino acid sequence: CASSGKQGAISDTQYF. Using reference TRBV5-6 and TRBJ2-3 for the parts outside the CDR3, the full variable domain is DAGVTQSPTHLIKTRGQQVTLRCSPKSGHDTVSWYQQALGQGPQFIFQYYEEEERQRGNFPDRFSGHQFPNYSSELNVNALLLGDSALYLCASSGKQGAISDTQYFGPGTRLTVL.

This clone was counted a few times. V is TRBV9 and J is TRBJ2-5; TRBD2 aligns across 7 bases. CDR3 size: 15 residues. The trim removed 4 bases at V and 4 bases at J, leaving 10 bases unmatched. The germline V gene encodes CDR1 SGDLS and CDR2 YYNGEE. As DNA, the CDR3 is TGTGCCAGCAGCTCGGGACTATCCGGGGGAGAGACCCAGTACTTC. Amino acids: CASSSGLSGGETQYF.